A selection of T cell receptor beta chains follows, all from one sample in a study of CD4 T cells in relation to SARS-CoV-2 and coronaviruses. Using immunoSEQ multiplex PCR, the repertoire was profiled, and TCRdb retains in-frame clones only, with some absent. The sample records 24,000 or so clones, 75% to 85% being singletons. The antigens for these receptors are not known. The material sequenced was CD4+ T cells from PBMCs, cultured in vitro. These receptors came from a human donor in good health. The conserved cysteine and the conserved F or W are not part of the CDR3 here.

CDR3: ASRGSGSNTEAF
V: TRBV6-5
length: 12
J: TRBJ1-1

CDR3: ASSPRDRSTNEKLF
V: TRBV5-1
length: 14
J: TRBJ1-4

CDR3: ASSPPGTEQF
V: TRBV12-3/TRBV12-4
length: 10
J: TRBJ2-1

CDR3: ASSSLRSDTQY
V: TRBV11-2
length: 11
J: TRBJ2-3

CDR3: ASSISGLTGELF
V: TRBV19
length: 12
J: TRBJ2-2

CDR3: SARGVGEQF
V: TRBV20-1
length: 9
J: TRBJ2-1

CDR3: ASSLDGRLNEKLF
V: TRBV7-9
length: 13
J: TRBJ1-4

CDR3: AWSPGSPNYGYT
V: TRBV30
length: 12
J: TRBJ1-2

CDR3: ASSQDLAGGDTQY
V: TRBV3-1/TRBV3-2
length: 13
J: TRBJ2-3

CDR3: ASSPGTAHTEAF
V: TRBV18
length: 12
J: TRBJ1-1

CDR3: ASSPPGARGEQF
V: TRBV18
length: 12
J: TRBJ2-1

CDR3: ASSQDHGRTYNEQF
V: TRBV14
length: 14
J: TRBJ2-1

CDR3: ASSSTRNTEAF
V: TRBV19
length: 11
J: TRBJ1-1

CDR3: ASRDDSEGDTQY
V: TRBV7-2
length: 12
J: TRBJ2-3

CDR3: ASSTQQGAASTDTQY
V: TRBV19
length: 15
J: TRBJ2-3

CDR3: ASSQENSGLSGNTIY
V: TRBV14
length: 15
J: TRBJ1-3

CDR3: ASSPKSREAGYT
V: TRBV7-9
length: 12
J: TRBJ1-2

CDR3: ASGLVPGTSSEQY
V: TRBV12-5
length: 13
J: TRBJ2-7

CDR3: ASSEDPGAIQQF
V: TRBV6-1
length: 12
J: TRBJ2-1

CDR3: ASSLVSGGSTEAF
V: TRBV7-9
length: 13
J: TRBJ1-1

CDR3: ASSLELGQQF
V: TRBV5-1
length: 10
J: TRBJ2-1

CDR3: ASSSGQGNTEAF
V: TRBV7-9
length: 12
J: TRBJ1-1

CDR3: ASSINLLDYGYT
V: TRBV19
length: 12
J: TRBJ1-2

CDR3: AISPVGRINSGNTIY
V: TRBV10-3
length: 15
J: TRBJ1-3

CDR3: ASSQDRGIAYQETQY
V: TRBV3-1/TRBV3-2
length: 15
J: TRBJ2-5

CDR3: ASSLKDGSGQETQY
V: TRBV5-4
length: 14
J: TRBJ2-5

CDR3: ASSLATGPGEKLF
V: TRBV9
length: 13
J: TRBJ1-4

CDR3: ATSSGGIAGGHQITDTQY
V: TRBV15
length: 18
J: TRBJ2-3

CDR3: ASSLRRNYGYT
V: TRBV5-8
length: 11
J: TRBJ1-2

CDR3: AIAKGLGETQY
V: TRBV10-3
length: 11
J: TRBJ2-5

CDR3: ATSPRDRVYEQY
V: TRBV15
length: 12
J: TRBJ2-7

CDR3: AGGVDESSGNTIY
V: TRBV2
length: 13
J: TRBJ1-3

CDR3: ASSRDAGARGNTIY
V: TRBV7-9
length: 14
J: TRBJ1-3

CDR3: ASSLIDRSNQPQH
V: TRBV5-6
length: 13
J: TRBJ1-5

CDR3: ASSFTSGLTNTGELF
V: TRBV11-3
length: 15
J: TRBJ2-2

CDR3: ASGGDLTGSYNSPLH
V: TRBV3-1/TRBV3-2
length: 15
J: TRBJ1-6

CDR3: SARPPGQY
V: TRBV20-1
length: 8
J: TRBJ2-7

CDR3: ASSFQGYEQF
V: TRBV28
length: 10
J: TRBJ2-1

CDR3: ASSPDRGGAINQPQH
V: TRBV19
length: 15
J: TRBJ1-5

CDR3: ASSFWTSGSNEQF
V: TRBV13
length: 13
J: TRBJ2-1

CDR3: ASSSGGQLYEQY
V: TRBV7-9
length: 12
J: TRBJ2-7

CDR3: ASSAWSSGTRDTQY
V: TRBV10-2
length: 14
J: TRBJ2-3

CDR3: ASSIGADEQY
V: TRBV19
length: 10
J: TRBJ2-7

CDR3: ASSLSGVYYEQY
V: TRBV7-2
length: 12
J: TRBJ2-7

CDR3: ASRAPGQPRRTDTQY
V: TRBV27
length: 15
J: TRBJ2-3

CDR3: ASSKDRFSAYSNQPQH
V: TRBV19
length: 16
J: TRBJ1-5

CDR3: ASDTSQGAFGEQY
V: TRBV6-5
length: 13
J: TRBJ2-7

CDR3: ASKEVSNYGYT
V: TRBV6-5
length: 11
J: TRBJ1-2

CDR3: ASSPWAGKGTEAF
V: TRBV18
length: 13
J: TRBJ1-1

CDR3: AISERAGGSSGNTIY
V: TRBV10-3
length: 15
J: TRBJ1-3

CDR3: ASSLEVLAGRNTGELF
V: TRBV5-1
length: 16
J: TRBJ2-2